This is a list of T cell receptor beta chains from one sample in a study of naive and memory T cell subsets. One entry per CDR3 protein, called by TCRdb with MiXCR from the UMI-ligation and nested PCR reads. Among 35,000 to 40,000 distinct CDR3 sequences listed, 8% to 13% were seen once. This specimen consisted of skin, obtained from a tuberculin skin test site. The source is an adult in good health. Each CDR3 is given with its conserved first and last residue. D genes are given only for firm matches. A row's size may be missing; if present it is once, few, many or a size class.

v_call,j_call,clone_size,d_call,cdr3_nt,cdr3_aa
TRBV6-5,TRBJ2-1,.,TRBD2,TGTGCCAGCAGTTACTCGTTGCCGGCGGGGGTTTACAATGAGCAGTTCTTC,CASSYSLPAGVYNEQFF
TRBV7-2,TRBJ1-5,many,TRBD1,TGTGCCAGCAGCCAATGGACAGGGGGCGTTCAGCCCCAGCATTTT,CASSQWTGGVQPQHF
TRBV14,TRBJ1-3,.,.,TGTGCCAGCAGCCAAGATAACAGCTCGAGAATGTTTGGAAACACCATATATTTT,CASSQDNSSRMFGNTIYF
TRBV12-3/TRBV12-4,TRBJ2-5,many,TRBD2,TGTGCCAGCAGTTCAGAGGGACTAGCGGTCCAAGAGACCCAGTACTTC,CASSSEGLAVQETQYF
TRBV14,TRBJ1-2,.,.,TGTGCCAGCAGCCCCTTAATCACCGGGACAAATCACGGCTACACCTTC,CASSPLITGTNHGYTF
TRBV19,TRBJ1-2,.,.,TGTGCCAGTAGTTACAGCAATTATGGCTACACCTTC,CASSYSNYGYTF
TRBV20-1,TRBJ1-5,few,TRBD1,TGCAGTGCTAGGGAACAGGGGGGGTATCAGCCCCAGCATTTT,CSAREQGGYQPQHF
TRBV19,TRBJ2-5,once,.,TGTGCCAGTAGTATCGCAGGGACCACAGAGACCCAGTACTTC,CASSIAGTTETQYF
TRBV20-1,TRBJ1-5,.,.,TGCAGTGCTAGCCAGGGTAGCCAGCCCCAGCATTTT,CSASQGSQPQHF
TRBV12-3/TRBV12-4,TRBJ2-5,many,.,TGTGCCAGCAGCCTTCAAGAGACCCAGTACTTC,CASSLQETQYF
TRBV7-9,TRBJ1-2,.,TRBD1,TGTGCCAGCAGCTTAGGGGGACAGGGGCTCTATGGCTACACCTTC,CASSLGGQGLYGYTF
TRBV11-2,TRBJ2-7,many,TRBD2,TGTGCCAGCAGCTCCTTTTTAGCGGGGTACGAGCAGTACTTC,CASSSFLAGYEQYF
TRBV11-2,TRBJ1-6,few,.,TGTGCCAGCAGCTTAACCGATCAAGATTCACCCCTCCACTTT,CASSLTDQDSPLHF
TRBV27,TRBJ2-7,many,.,TGTGCCAGCAGTTTCCAGGGGCAAGGCGAGCAGTACTTC,CASSFQGQGEQYF
TRBV21-1,TRBJ1-5,few,.,TGTGCCAGGACACGGACAGGGGCTTATCAGCCCCAGCATTTT,CARTRTGAYQPQHF
TRBV7-6,TRBJ2-2,many,.,TGTGCCAGCAGCCGATCGGGGACCGGGGAGCTGTTTTTT,CASSRSGTGELFF
TRBV7-8,TRBJ1-3,many,.,TGTGCCAGCAGCTTAAATTCGGACAGCTTCTCTGGAAACACCATATATTTT,CASSLNSDSFSGNTIYF
TRBV18,TRBJ1-1,.,.,TGTGCCAGCTCACCGGACTTGGACTCGAACACTGAAGCTTTCTTT,CASSPDLDSNTEAFF
TRBV3-1,TRBJ2-5,many,.,TGTGCCAGCAGCCAAGTGGTAGCAGGACAAGAGACCCAGTACTTC,CASSQVVAGQETQYF
TRBV7-6,TRBJ1-6,few,TRBD1,TGTGCCAGCAGCTTAAGACAGGGGGCGGAATCACCCCTCCACTTT,CASSLRQGAESPLHF
TRBV5-6,TRBJ1-1,many,.,TGTGCCAGCAGCTCCCGGGCCTTACCTGAAGCTTTCTTT,CASSSRALPEAFF
TRBV29-1,TRBJ2-3,many,.,TGCAGCGTTGACAATAGGGGCCCTGTCACAGATACGCAGTATTTT,CSVDNRGPVTDTQYF
TRBV28,TRBJ1-1,.,.,TGTGCCAGCAGTGATAGAGGGATACCGAACACTGAAGCTTTCTTT,CASSDRGIPNTEAFF
TRBV3-1,TRBJ2-2,many,.,TGTGCCAGCAGCCAGCGAGCGATGGTCGCCGGGGAGCTGTTTTTT,CASSQRAMVAGELFF
TRBV29-1,TRBJ1-2,.,.,TGCAGCGTTGGTTCGCCCGCCAGGGAAAAGGACTATGGCTACACCTTC,CSVGSPAREKDYGYTF
TRBV20-1,TRBJ2-7,.,TRBD1,TGCAGTGCTAGACCAACACCGGGACAGGGAAGTTACTACGAGCAGTACTTC,CSARPTPGQGSYYEQYF
TRBV11-2,TRBJ1-1,many,.,TGTGCCAGCAAGTATCCCGGGAGCGGGGCTTTCTTT,CASKYPGSGAFF
TRBV4-1,TRBJ1-1,many,.,TGCGCCAGCAGCCGTCGACAGAAGAACACTGAAGCTTTCTTT,CASSRRQKNTEAFF
TRBV7-8,TRBJ2-7,.,TRBD2,TGTGCCAGCAGCGGAACTAGCGGGAGCTCCTACGAGCAGTACTTC,CASSGTSGSSYEQYF
TRBV27,TRBJ1-1,.,TRBD1,TGTGCCAGCAGTTTAGGGACAGGGGGCAGGAATGAAGCTTTCTTT,CASSLGTGGRNEAFF
TRBV15,TRBJ1-5,medium-sized,TRBD1,TGTGCCACCAGCAGTGGGACAGGGCACGGCCAGCCCCAGCATTTT,CATSSGTGHGQPQHF
TRBV20-1,TRBJ2-3,many,.,TGCAGTGCTAGACACCCAGGGAAATCCACAGATACGCAGTATTTT,CSARHPGKSTDTQYF
TRBV28,TRBJ1-1,.,.,TGTGCCAGCAGAGACAGTGAGACTGAAGCTTTCTTT,CASRDSETEAFF
TRBV5-4,TRBJ2-7,many,TRBD1,TGTGCCAGCAAGGGAGGGACAGGGGGGTCCGAGCAGTACTTC,CASKGGTGGSEQYF
TRBV12-3/TRBV12-4,TRBJ2-1,few,.,TGTGCCAGCAGTTTCCAGGGCTATGAGCAGTTCTTC,CASSFQGYEQFF
TRBV16,TRBJ1-1,few,.,TGTGCCAGCAGCCAATTTGGGGGGCGTGCTGAAGCTTTCTTT,CASSQFGGRAEAFF
TRBV2,TRBJ1-5,many,.,TGTGCCAGCAGCCTACGGAGGTGGGGGGGGCAGCCCCAGCATTTT,CASSLRRWGGQPQHF
TRBV18,TRBJ1-4,many,.,TGTGCCAGCTCACCACTTCCTGCAACTAATGAAAAACTGTTTTTT,CASSPLPATNEKLFF
TRBV28,TRBJ1-2,.,.,TGTGCCAGCAGACTACGGCTAACGGCAGGTGGCTACACCTTC,CASRLRLTAGGYTF
TRBV10-3,TRBJ1-1,many,.,TGTGCCATCAGCGAATCGACCTTGGACAAGTTCACTGAAGCTTTCTTT,CAISESTLDKFTEAFF
TRBV28,TRBJ2-7,few,TRBD1,TGTGCCAGCAGACCTTACAGGGGGAAAACTAGCTACGAGCAGTACTTC,CASRPYRGKTSYEQYF
TRBV2,TRBJ2-2,many,.,TGTGCCAGCAGTGGTTTAACGAGTACCGGGGAGCTGTTTTTT,CASSGLTSTGELFF
TRBV27,TRBJ2-7,few,.,TGTGCCAGCACTTGGGCAGGGTCCTACGAGCAGTACTTC,CASTWAGSYEQYF
TRBV7-2,TRBJ1-6,few,.,TGTGCCAGCAGCTTAGAGAAGGGTTTCAGTAATTCACCCCTCCACTTT,CASSLEKGFSNSPLHF
TRBV7-3,TRBJ1-6,few,.,TGTGCCAGCAGCTCTTCCGGGGGCAGGAATTCACCCCTCCACTTT,CASSSSGGRNSPLHF
TRBV12-3/TRBV12-4,TRBJ2-7,many,TRBD1,TGTGCCAGCAGTCTGGGACAGACCTACGAGCAGTACTTC,CASSLGQTYEQYF
TRBV27,TRBJ1-1,many,.,TGTGCCAGCAGTTCCCACAGGGTAAACACTGAAGCTTTCTTT,CASSSHRVNTEAFF
TRBV7-2,TRBJ2-1,many,.,TGTGCCAGCAGCTTCGAGGCTAGCGATTACAATGAGCAGTTCTTC,CASSFEASDYNEQFF
TRBV20-1,TRBJ1-1,many,.,TGCAGTGCTGTCCGGGGAAACACTGAAGCTTTCTTT,CSAVRGNTEAFF
TRBV5-6,TRBJ1-5,few,.,TGTGCCAGCAGCCGGATGGGGTTTGAGCAGCCCCAGCATTTT,CASSRMGFEQPQHF
TRBV29-1,TRBJ1-1,many,.,TGCAGCGTTGTTGGAGCTCGAGAGAACACTGAAGCTTTCTTT,CSVVGARENTEAFF
TRBV6-1,TRBJ1-2,many,.,TGTGCCAGCTTCCGGACGGAAAACTATGGCTACACCTTC,CASFRTENYGYTF
TRBV6-1,TRBJ1-1,few,.,TGTGCCAGCACCACTCGGTGGTCGAACACTGAAGCTTTCTTT,CASTTRWSNTEAFF